This record looks at one TCR beta chain sequence and its context. The data were obtained in a study of T cell repertoires in cytomegalovirus infection. CDR3 length: 18 residues. The trim removed 7 bases at V and 5 bases at J, leaving 19 bases unmatched. CDR1 is MNHEY and CDR2 is SVGEGT in the germline V gene. Via MiXCR, TCRdb re-called the reads, giving one row per CDR3 protein. This table has a few hundred thousand distinct CDR3 sequences, 26% appearing once. The rearrangement joins TRBV6-2 or TRBV6-3 to TRBJ1-5, with 8 bases lining up with TRBD1. Sample: PBMCs. The sequence was collected from a human donor in good health (CMV status not recorded). Some clones in this sample may be carry-over from other donors' samples. The CDR3 DNA is TGTGCCAGCAACATAAGGGCAGGGGGCTCACGAGGATATCAGCCCCAGCATTTT. Its protein is CASNIRAGGSRGYQPQHF.